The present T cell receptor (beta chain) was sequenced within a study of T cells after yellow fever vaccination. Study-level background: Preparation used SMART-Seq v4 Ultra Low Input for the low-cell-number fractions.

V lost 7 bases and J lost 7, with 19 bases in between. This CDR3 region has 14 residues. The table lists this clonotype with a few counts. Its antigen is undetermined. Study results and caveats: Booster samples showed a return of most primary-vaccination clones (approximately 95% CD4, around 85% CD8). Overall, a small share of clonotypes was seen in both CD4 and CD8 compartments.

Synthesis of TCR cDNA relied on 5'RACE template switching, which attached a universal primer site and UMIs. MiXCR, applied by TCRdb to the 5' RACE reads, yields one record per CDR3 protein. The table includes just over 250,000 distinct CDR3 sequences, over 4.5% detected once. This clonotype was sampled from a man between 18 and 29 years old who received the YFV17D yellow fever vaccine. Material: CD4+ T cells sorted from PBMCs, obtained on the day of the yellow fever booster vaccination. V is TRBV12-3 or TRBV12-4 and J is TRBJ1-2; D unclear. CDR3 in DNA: TGTGCCAGCACCCTCGGCGGGCAGCTATCTGGCTACACCTTC. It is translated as CASTLGGQLSGYTF.